This T cell receptor beta chain came from a study of siplizumab effects on memory and regulatory T cells. The CDR3 has 15 residues. V was pared by 10 bases and J by 4 bases, with 10 bases of the junction left unmatched. Germline CDR1 reads MNHNS; CDR2 reads SASEGT. In the case of this clone: The target antigen is unknown.

Study-wide results and limits: Proliferating Tregs' suppressive function in siplizumab cultures went unconfirmed. Memory cells that were CD4+ and unstimulated gave rise to alloreactive sequences, which siplizumab significantly reduced.

For every sample, some 9 x 10^4 TCR templates were assayed. Data came from immunoSEQ multiplex PCR; TCRdb stores just in-frame clones and leaves some out. The sample gives approximately 100,000 clones, about 90% of which show up once; around 2.7% is in the top ten. The rearrangement uses TRBV6-1 and TRBJ2-2; TRBD2 agrees at 9 bases. The sequencing input was CD4+ T cells sorted from blood. This TCR was recovered from a human donor in good health. Some clones in this sample may be carry-over from other donors' samples. The DNA for the CDR3 is TGTGCCACAGACTTTGCGGGAGGGAGCACCGGGGAGCTGTTTTTT. It specifies CATDFAGGSTGELFF.